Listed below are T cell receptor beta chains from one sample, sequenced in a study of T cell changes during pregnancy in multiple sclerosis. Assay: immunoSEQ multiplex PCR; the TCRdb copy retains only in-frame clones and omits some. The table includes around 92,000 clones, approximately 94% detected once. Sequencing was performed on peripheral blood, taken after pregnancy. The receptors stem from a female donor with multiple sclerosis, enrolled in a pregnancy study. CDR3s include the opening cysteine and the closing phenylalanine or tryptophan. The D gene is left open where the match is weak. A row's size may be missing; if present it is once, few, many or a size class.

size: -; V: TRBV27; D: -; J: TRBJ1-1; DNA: TGTGCCAGCAGTTTATCGCGAGGGGAGGAGGAAGCTTTCTTT; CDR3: CASSLSRGEEEAFF
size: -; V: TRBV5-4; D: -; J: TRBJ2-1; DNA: TGTGCCAGCAGCTTCCGAGGATACAATGAGCAGTTCTTC; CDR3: CASSFRGYNEQFF
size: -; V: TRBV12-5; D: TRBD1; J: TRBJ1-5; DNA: TGTGCTAGTGGTTTTTACTCCGGACAGGGAATCAATCAGCCCCAGCATTTT; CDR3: CASGFYSGQGINQPQHF
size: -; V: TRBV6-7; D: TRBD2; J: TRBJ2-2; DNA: TGTGCCAGCAGTTACTCAGCGCCACTGCGGGAGACGCTCACCGGGGAGCTGTTTTTT; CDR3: CASSYSAPLRETLTGELFF
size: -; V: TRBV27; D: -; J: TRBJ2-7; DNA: TGTGCCAGCAGTTTACAAGGACAAGCCGAGCAGTACTTC; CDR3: CASSLQGQAEQYF
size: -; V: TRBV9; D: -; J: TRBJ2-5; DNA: TGTGCCAGCAGCGATGGGGTTGGCGGGGCGGGAGAGACCCAGTACTTC; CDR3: CASSDGVGGAGETQYF
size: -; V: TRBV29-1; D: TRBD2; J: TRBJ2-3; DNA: TGCAGCGGCCGAGGGACTAGCGGAGACGGGGATACGCAGTATTTT; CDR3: CSGRGTSGDGDTQYF
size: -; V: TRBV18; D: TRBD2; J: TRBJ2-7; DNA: TGTGCCAGCTCACTTAGTAGCGGGAGTGACGAGCAGTACTTC; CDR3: CASSLSSGSDEQYF
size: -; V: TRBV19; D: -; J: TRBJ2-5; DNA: TGTGCCAGTAGTATAGCTCGGACAGCCATACAAGAGACCCAGTACTTC; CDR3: CASSIARTAIQETQYF
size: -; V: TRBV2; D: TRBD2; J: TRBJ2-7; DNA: TGTGCCAGCAAGGGACTAGCGGGGGTCTACGAGCAGTACTTC; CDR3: CASKGLAGVYEQYF
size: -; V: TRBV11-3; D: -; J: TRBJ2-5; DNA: TGTGCCAGCAGCTCTACAGGTCCCCAGTACTTC; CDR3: CASSSTGPQYF
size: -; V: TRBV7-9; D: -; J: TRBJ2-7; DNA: TGTGCCAGCAGCTTAGTGGAGGTGTGGGGAGGCTACGAGCAGTACTTC; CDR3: CASSLVEVWGGYEQYF
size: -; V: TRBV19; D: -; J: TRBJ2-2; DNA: TGTGCCAGTAGGGTCGGCAGTGGGGAGCTGTTTTTT; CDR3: CASRVGSGELFF
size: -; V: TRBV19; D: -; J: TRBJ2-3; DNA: TGTGCCAGTAGTTTGGGGCTTAGCACAGATACGCAGTATTTT; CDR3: CASSLGLSTDTQYF
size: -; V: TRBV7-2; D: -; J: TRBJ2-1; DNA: TGTGCCAGCAGCTTATTGGGCAGGGGATCTTTCAATGAGCAGTTCTTC; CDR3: CASSLLGRGSFNEQFF
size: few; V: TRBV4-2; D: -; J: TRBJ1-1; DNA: TGTGCCAGCAGCCAAGAGGGCGGGACTTCCACTGAAGCTTTCTTT; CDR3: CASSQEGGTSTEAFF
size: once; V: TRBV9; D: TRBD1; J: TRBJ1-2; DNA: TGTGCCAGCAGCGTCGGGCAGGGGGAGATCTATGGCTACACCTTC; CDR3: CASSVGQGEIYGYTF
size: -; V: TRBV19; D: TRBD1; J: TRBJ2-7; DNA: TGTGCCAGTAGCTCGACAGGGTCGTCCTACGAGCAGTACTTC; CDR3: CASSSTGSSYEQYF
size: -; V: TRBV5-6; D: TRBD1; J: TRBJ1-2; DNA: TGTGCCAGCAGCTTGGGGGGACAGTACTATGGCTACACCTTC; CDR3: CASSLGGQYYGYTF
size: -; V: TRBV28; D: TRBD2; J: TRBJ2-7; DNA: TGTGCCAGCAGAGACCGGGGGGGCCCCTACTACGAGCAGTACTTC; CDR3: CASRDRGGPYYEQYF
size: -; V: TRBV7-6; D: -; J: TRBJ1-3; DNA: TGTGCCAACCAGGGTCCTGGAAACACCATATATTTT; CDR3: CANQGPGNTIYF
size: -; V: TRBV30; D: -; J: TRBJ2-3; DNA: TGTGCCTGGAGCAAGAGGACACGCACAGATACGCAGTATTTT; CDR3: CAWSKRTRTDTQYF